This TCR beta chain came from a study of T-cell memory formation after mild COVID-19. For the study at large: Most TCR clusters belonged to a single donor.

TCRdb called the 5' RACE reads again in MiXCR, with one record for every CDR3 protein. In the table there are fewer than 150,000 distinct CDR3 sequences, around 15% of which are singletons. This clonotype showed up just a few times. The antigen is undetermined. Study outcomes and limitations: Day 37-peaking second-wave clones had unconfirmed SARS-CoV-2 specificity.

Sequencing was performed on PBMCs or a T cell subset sorted from them (not recorded which). The TCR originated in an adult woman who had mild COVID-19 (a few samples of this study predate the infection). Cell type and time point are not known.

Here the CDR3 DNA reads TGTGCCAGCAGTTCCGCCGGGACACCAAATCAGCCCCAGCATTTT. Protein product: CASSSAGTPNQPQHF. This chain joins TRBV12-3 or TRBV12-4 and TRBJ1-5; TRBD1 might be the D (6 bases). CDR3 length: 15 amino acids. V dropped 4 bases and J dropped 4 bases, with 14 bases sitting between them.